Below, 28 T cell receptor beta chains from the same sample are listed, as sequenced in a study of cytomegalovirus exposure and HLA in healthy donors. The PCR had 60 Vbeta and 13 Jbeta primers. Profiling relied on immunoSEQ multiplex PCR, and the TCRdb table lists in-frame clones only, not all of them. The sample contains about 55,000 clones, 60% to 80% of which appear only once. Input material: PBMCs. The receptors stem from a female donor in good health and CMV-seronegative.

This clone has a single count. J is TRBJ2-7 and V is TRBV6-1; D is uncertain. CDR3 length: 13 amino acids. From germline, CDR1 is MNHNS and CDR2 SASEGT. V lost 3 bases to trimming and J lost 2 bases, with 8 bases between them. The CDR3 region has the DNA TGTGCCAGCAGTGAGTTCAGGACCTACGAGCAGTACTTC. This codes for CASSEFRTYEQYF.

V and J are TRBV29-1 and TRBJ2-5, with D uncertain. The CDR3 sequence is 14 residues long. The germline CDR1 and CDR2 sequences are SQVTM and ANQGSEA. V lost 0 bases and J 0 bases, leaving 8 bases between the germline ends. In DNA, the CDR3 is TGCAGCGTTGAAGATCGAGCGTACCAAGAGACCCAGTACTTC. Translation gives CSVEDRAYQETQYF.

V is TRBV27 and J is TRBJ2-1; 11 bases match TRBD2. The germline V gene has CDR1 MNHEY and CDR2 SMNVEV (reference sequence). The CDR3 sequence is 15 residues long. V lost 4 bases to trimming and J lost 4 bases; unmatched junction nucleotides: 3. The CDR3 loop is CASSYLAGGYNEQFF. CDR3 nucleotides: TGTGCCAGCAGTTACCTAGCGGGGGGTTACAATGAGCAGTTCTTC.

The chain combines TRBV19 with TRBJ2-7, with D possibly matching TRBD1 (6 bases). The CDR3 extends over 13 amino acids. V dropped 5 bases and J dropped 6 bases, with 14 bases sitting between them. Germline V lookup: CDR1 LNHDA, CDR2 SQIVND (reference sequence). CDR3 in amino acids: CASSLTGYGEQYF. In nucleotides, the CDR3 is TGTGCCAGTAGTCTTACAGGGTACGGCGAGCAGTACTTC.

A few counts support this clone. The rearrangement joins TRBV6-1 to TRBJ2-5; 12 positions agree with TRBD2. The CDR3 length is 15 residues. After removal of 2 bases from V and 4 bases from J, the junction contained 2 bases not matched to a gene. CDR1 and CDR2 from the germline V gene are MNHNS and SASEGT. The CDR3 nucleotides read TGTGCCAGCAGTGAACTAGCGGGGGGGCCAGAGACCCAGTACTTC. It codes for CASSELAGGPETQYF.

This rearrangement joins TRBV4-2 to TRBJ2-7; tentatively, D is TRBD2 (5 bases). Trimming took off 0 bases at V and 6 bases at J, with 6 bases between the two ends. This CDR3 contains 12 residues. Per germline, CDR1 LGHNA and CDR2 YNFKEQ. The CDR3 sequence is CASSQDEGEQYF. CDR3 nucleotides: TGTGCCAGCAGCCAAGATGAGGGCGAGCAGTACTTC.

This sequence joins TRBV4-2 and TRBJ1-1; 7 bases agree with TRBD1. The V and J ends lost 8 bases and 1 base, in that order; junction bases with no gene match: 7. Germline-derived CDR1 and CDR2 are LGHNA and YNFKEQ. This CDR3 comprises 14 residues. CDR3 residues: CASDPQGGNTEAFF. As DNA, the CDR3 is TGTGCCAGCGATCCTCAGGGGGGGAACACTGAAGCTTTCTTT.

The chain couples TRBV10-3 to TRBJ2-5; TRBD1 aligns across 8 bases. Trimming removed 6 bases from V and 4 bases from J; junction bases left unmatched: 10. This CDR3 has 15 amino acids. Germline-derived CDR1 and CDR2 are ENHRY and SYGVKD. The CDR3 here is CAIRPSTGDVETQYF. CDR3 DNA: TGTGCCATCAGACCCTCGACAGGGGATGTAGAGACCCAGTACTTC.

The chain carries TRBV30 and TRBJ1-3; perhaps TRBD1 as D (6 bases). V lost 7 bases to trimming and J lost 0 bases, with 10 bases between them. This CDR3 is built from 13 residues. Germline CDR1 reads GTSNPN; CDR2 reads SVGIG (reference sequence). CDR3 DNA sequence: TGTGCCTTCATGACAGGCTCTGGAAACACCATATATTTT. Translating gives CAFMTGSGNTIYF. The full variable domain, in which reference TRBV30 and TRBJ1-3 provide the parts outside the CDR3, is SQTIHQWPATLVQPVGSPLSLECTVEGTSNPNLYWYRQAAGRGLQLLFYSVGIGQISSEVPQNLSASRPQDRQFILSSKKLLLSDSGFYLCAFMTGSGNTIYFGEGSWLTVV.

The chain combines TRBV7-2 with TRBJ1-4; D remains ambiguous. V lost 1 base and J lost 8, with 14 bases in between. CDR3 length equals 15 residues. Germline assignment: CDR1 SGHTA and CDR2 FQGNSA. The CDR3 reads CASSLGGTGGEKLFF. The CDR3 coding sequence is TGTGCCAGCAGCTTAGGCGGCACCGGAGGAGAAAAACTGTTTTTT.

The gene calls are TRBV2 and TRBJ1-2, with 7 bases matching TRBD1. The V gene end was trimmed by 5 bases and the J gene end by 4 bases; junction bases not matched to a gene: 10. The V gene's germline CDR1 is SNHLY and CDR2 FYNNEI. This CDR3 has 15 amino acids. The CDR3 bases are TGTGCCAGCAGTTTGACCTTGACAGGGCCCTATGGCTACACCTTC. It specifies CASSLTLTGPYGYTF.

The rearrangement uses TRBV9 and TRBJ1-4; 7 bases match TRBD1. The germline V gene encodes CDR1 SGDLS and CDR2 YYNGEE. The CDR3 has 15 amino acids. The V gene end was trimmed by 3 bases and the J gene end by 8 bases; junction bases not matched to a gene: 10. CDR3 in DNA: TGTGCCAGCAGCGCTGGGGACAGCCCTGTCGAAAAACTGTTTTTT. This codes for CASSAGDSPVEKLFF.

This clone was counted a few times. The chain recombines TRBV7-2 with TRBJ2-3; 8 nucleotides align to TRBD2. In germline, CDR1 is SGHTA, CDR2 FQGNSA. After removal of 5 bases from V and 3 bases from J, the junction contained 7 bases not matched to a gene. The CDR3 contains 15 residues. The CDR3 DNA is TGTGCCAGCAGCCCCGGGGGGGCTATGACAGATACGCAGTATTTT. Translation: CASSPGGAMTDTQYF.

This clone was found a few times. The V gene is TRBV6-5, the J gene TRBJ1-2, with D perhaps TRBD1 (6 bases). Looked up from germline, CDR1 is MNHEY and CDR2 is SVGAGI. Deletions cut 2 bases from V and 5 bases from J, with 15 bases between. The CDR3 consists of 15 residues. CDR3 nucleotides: TGTGCCAGCAGTTACGGCCAGGGCGGACAGTATGGCTACACCTTC. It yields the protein CASSYGQGGQYGYTF.

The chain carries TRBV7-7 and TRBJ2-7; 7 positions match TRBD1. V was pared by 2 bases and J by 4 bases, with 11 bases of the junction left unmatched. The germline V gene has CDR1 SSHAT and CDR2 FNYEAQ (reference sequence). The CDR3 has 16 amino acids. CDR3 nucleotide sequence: TGTGCCAGCAGCTTAATAGGGGGCCGAGGTTCGTACGAGCAGTACTTC. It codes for CASSLIGGRGSYEQYF.

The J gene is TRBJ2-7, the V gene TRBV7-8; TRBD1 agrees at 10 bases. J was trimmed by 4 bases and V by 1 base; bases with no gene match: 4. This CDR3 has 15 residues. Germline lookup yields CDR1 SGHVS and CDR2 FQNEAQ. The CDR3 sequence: CASSLVGTGVYEQYF. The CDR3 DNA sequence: TGTGCCAGCAGCTTAGTTGGGACAGGGGTTTACGAGCAGTACTTC. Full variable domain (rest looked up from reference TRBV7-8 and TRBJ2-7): GAGVSQSPRYKVAKRGQDVALRCDPISGHVSLFWYQQALGQGPEFLTYFQNEAQLDKSGLPSDRFFAERPEGSVSTLKIQRTQQEDSAVYLCASSLVGTGVYEQYFGPGTRLTVT.

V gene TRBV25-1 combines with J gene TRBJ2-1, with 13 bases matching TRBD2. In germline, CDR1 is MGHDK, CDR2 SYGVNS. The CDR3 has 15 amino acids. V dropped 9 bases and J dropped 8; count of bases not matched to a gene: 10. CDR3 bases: TGTGCCAGGCATAATACCGGGACTAGCGGGGATGAGCAGTTCTTC. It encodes CARHNTGTSGDEQFF.

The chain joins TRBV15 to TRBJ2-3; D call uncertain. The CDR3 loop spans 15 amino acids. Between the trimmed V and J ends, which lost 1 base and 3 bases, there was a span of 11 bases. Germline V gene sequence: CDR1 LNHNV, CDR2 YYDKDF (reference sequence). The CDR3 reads CATSRAPLSTDTQYF. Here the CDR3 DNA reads TGTGCCACCAGCAGAGCCCCCCTGTCGACAGATACGCAGTATTTT.

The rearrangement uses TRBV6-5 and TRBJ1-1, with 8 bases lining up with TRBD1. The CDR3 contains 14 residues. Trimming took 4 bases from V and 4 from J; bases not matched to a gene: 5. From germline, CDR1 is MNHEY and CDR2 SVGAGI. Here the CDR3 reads CASSFTTGGTEAFF. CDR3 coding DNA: TGTGCCAGCAGTTTTACAACAGGGGGCACTGAAGCTTTCTTT.

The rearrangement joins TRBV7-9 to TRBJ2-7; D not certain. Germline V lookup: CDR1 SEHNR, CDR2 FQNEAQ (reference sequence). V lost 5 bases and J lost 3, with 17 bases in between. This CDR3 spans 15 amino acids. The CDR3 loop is CASSEFAIGGYEQYF. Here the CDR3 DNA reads TGTGCCAGCAGCGAGTTTGCTATTGGCGGCTACGAGCAGTACTTC.

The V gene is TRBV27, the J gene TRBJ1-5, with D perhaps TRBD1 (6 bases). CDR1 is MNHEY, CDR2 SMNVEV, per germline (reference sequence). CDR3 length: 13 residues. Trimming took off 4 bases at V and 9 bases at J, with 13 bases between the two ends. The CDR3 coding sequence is TGTGCCAGCAGTTACAGGGAACGGGCGCCCCAGCATTTT. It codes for CASSYRERAPQHF.

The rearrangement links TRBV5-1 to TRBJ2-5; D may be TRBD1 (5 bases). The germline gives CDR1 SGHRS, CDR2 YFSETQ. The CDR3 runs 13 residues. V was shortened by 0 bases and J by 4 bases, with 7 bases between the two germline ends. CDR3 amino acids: CASSLDRTETQYF. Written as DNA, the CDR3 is TGCGCCAGCAGCTTGGACAGGACAGAGACCCAGTACTTC.

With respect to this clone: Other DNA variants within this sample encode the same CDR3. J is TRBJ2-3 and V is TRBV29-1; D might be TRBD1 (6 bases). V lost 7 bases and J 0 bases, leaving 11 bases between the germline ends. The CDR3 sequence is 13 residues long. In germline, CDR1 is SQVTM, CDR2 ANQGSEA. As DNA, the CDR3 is TGCAGCGCGTTAGGGGGAAGCACAGATACGCAGTATTTT. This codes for CSALGGSTDTQYF.

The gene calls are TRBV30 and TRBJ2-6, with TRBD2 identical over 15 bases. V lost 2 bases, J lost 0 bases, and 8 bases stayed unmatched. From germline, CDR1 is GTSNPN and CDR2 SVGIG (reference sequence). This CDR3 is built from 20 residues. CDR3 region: CAWSNFRTSGGASGANVLTF. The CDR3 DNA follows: TGTGCCTGGAGTAACTTTCGGACTAGCGGGGGGGCCTCTGGGGCCAACGTCCTGACTTTC.

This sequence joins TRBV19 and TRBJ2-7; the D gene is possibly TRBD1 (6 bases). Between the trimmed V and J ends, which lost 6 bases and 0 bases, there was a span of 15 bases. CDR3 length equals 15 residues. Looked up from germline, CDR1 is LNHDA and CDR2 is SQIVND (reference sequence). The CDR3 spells CASSLTRDISYEQYF. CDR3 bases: TGTGCCAGTAGCCTTACCCGGGACATCTCCTACGAGCAGTACTTC.

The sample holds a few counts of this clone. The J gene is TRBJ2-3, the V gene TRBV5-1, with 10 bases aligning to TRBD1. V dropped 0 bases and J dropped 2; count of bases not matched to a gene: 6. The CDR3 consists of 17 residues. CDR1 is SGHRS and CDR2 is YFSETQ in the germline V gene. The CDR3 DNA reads TGCGCCAGCAGCTTGGGCGGGACAGGGGTCCCCACAGATACGCAGTATTTT. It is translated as CASSLGGTGVPTDTQYF.

CDR3 protein: CATSRDYTADTQYF. As DNA, the CDR3 is TGTGCCACCAGTCGCGACTACACTGCAGATACGCAGTATTTT. The chain has TRBV15 and TRBJ2-3; TRBD2 is a possible D gene (5 bases). Germline values: CDR1 LNHNV, CDR2 YYDKDF (reference sequence). The CDR3 runs to 14 residues. V was pared by 6 bases and J by 4 bases, with 14 bases between.

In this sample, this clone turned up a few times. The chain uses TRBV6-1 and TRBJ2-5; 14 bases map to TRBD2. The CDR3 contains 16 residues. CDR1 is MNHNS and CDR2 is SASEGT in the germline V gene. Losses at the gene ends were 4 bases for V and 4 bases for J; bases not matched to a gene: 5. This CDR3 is CASSGTGLAGAETQYF. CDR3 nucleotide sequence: TGTGCCAGCAGTGGAACGGGACTAGCGGGGGCAGAGACCCAGTACTTC.